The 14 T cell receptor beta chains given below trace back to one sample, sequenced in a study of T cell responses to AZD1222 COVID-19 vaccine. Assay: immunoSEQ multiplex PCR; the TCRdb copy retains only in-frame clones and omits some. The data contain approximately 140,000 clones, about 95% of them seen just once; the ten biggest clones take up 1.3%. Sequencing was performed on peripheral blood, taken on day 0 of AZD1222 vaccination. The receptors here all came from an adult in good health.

This CDR3 reads CASSLGGSGRGSNQPQHF. The CDR3 region has the DNA TGTGCCAGCAGCTTAGGCGGTTCGGGCAGGGGTAGCAATCAGCCCCAGCATTTT. The chain recombines TRBV7-2 with TRBJ1-5; the D gene is possibly TRBD1 (6 bases). Germline loops: CDR1 SGHTA, CDR2 FQGNSA. V lost 1 base, J lost 0 bases, and 16 bases lay in between. The CDR3 is made up of 18 amino acids.

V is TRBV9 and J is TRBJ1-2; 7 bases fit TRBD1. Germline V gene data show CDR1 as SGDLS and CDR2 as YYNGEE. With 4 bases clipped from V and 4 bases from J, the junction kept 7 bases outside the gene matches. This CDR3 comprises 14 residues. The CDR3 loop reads CASSPQGGSYGYTF. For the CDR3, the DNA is TGTGCCAGCAGCCCCCAGGGGGGAAGCTATGGCTACACCTTC.

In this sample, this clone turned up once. This CDR3 is CASSPGTSEINEQFF. The CDR3 nucleotides read TGTGCCAGCTCACCCGGGACTAGCGAAATCAATGAGCAGTTCTTC. V usage is TRBV18 and J usage is TRBJ2-1, with 10 positions matching TRBD2. This CDR3 spans 15 amino acids. Germline assignment: CDR1 KGHSH and CDR2 LQKENI. Trimming at V came to 3 bases and at J to 6 bases, leaving 5 bases not matched to a gene.

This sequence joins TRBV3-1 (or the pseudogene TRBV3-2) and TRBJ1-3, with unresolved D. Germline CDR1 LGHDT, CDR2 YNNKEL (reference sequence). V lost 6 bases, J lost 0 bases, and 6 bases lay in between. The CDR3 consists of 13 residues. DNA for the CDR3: TGTGCCAGCAGAACAAGCTCTGGAAACACCATATATTTT. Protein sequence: CASRTSSGNTIYF.

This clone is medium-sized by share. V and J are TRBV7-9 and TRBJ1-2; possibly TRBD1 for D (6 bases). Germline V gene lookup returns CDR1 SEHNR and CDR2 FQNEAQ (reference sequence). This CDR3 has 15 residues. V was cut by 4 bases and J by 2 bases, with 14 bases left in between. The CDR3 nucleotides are TGTGCCAGCAGCTCGACGGTACAGGGAAACTATGGCTACACCTTC. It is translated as CASSSTVQGNYGYTF.

The chain's CDR3 is CASSFSETQYF. The CDR3 DNA reads TGTGCCAGCAGTTTTTCGGAGACCCAGTACTTC. The J gene is TRBJ2-5, the V gene TRBV12-3 or TRBV12-4; D ambiguous. The CDR3 has 11 residues. Deletions cut 3 bases from V and 5 bases from J, with 4 bases between.

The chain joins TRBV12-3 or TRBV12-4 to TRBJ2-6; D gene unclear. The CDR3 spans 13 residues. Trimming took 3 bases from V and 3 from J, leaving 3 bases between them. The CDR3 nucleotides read TGTGCCAGCAGTTTTTTTGGGGCCAACGTCCTGACTTTC. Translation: CASSFFGANVLTF.

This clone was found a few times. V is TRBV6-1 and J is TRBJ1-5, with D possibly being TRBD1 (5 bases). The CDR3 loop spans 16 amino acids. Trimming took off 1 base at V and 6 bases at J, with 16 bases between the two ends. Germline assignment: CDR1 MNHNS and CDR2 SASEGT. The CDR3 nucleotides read TGTGCCAGCAGTGAAGGGGCAGGGAGCCCCAGTCAGCCCCAGCATTTT. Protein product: CASSEGAGSPSQPQHF.

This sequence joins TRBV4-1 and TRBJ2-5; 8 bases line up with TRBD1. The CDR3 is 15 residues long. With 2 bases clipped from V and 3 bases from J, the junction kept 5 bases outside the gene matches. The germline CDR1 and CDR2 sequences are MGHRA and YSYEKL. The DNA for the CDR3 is TGCGCCAGCAGCCAAACCGGACAGGGAGAAGAGACCCAGTACTTC. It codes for CASSQTGQGEETQYF.

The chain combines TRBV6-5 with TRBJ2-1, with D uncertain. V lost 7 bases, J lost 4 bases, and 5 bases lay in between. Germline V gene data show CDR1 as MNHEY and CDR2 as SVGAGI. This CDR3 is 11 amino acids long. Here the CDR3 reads CASTRYNEQFF. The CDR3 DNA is TGTGCCAGCACCCGTTACAATGAGCAGTTCTTC.

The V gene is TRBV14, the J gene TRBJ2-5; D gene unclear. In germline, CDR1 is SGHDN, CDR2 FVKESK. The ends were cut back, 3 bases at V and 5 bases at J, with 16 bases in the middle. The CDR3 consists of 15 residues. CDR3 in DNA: TGTGCCAGCAGCCAGTTTGGTCGGGCCTGGGAGACCCAGTACTTC. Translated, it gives CASSQFGRAWETQYF.

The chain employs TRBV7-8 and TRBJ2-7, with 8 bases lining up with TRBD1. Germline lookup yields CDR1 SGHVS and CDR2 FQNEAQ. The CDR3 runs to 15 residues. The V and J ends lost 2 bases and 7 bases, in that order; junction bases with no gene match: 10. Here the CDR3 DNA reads TGTGCCAGCAGCTTAATTCTCGGACAGGGTGAAGAGCAGTACGTC. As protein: CASSLILGQGEEQYV.

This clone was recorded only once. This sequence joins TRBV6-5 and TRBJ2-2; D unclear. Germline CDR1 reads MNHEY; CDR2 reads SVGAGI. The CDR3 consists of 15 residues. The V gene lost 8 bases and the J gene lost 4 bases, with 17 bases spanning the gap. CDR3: CASAADWGSTGELFF. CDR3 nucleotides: TGTGCCAGCGCGGCCGATTGGGGAAGCACCGGGGAGCTGTTTTTT.

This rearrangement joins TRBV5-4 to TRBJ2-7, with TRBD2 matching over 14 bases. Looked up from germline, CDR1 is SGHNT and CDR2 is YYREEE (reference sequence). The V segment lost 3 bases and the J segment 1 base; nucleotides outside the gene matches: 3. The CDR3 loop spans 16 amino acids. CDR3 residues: CASSSGTSGGSYEQYV. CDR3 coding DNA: TGTGCCAGCAGCTCCGGGACTAGCGGGGGTTCCTACGAGCAGTACGTC.